This T cell receptor (beta chain) was observed in a study of blood T cell repertoires in COVID-19. Across the study: Nucleic acid was either cDNA or gDNA, and it came from T cells, B-cell-depleted T cells, or PBMCs.

There are a few counts of this clone. Germline CDR1 is SGHTA and CDR2 is FQGNSA. Trimming cost V 5 bases and J 0 bases, with 14 bases left between them. This CDR3 spans 17 amino acids. The protocol was immunoSEQ multiplex PCR, while the TCRdb copy is restricted to in-frame clones and leaves out a portion. The sample contains tens of thousands of clones, around 87% of which appear only once. The material sequenced was peripheral blood. The genes are TRBV7-2 and TRBJ1-6, with D maybe TRBD1 (6 bases). The clonotype originates from a human donor in a cohort sampled during active COVID-19. The DNA of the CDR3 is TGTGCCAGCAGCCTGGGGGCCCGGGGCTCCTATAATTCACCCCTCCACTTT. Translating it yields CASSLGARGSYNSPLHF.